The 22 T cell receptor beta chains in this list originate from one sample, sequenced in a study of blood T cell repertoires in COVID-19. Assay used: immunoSEQ multiplex PCR; TCRdb lists only in-frame clones, some missing. The sample comprises around 260,000 clones, 70% to 90% of which are singletons, and approximately 4% rests with the top ten. Material: PBMCs or T cells enriched from blood (not recorded which). The receptor set was obtained from a woman in her thirties who had recovered from COVID-19.

This clone was counted a single time. The chain combines TRBV4-2 with TRBJ2-2; 14 bases are a match to TRBD2. The CDR3 runs to 20 residues. V gave up 4 bases and J gave up 5 bases; unmatched junction bases: 15. Per the germline V gene, CDR1 is LGHNA and CDR2 is YNFKEQ. CDR3 nucleotide sequence: TGTGCCAGCAGCCTGAGTAATTCCGGGACTAGCGGGGGAGGGACCGGGGAGCTGTTTTTT. It encodes CASSLSNSGTSGGGTGELFF.

V usage is TRBV7-9 and J usage is TRBJ1-1; no clear D. The germline V gene has CDR1 SEHNR and CDR2 FQNEAQ (reference sequence). The CDR3 runs 14 residues. Trimming stripped 5 bases from V and 1 base from J, with 11 bases between. CDR3 loop: CASSHPAGNTEAFF. The CDR3 DNA reads TGTGCCAGCAGCCACCCTGCAGGGAACACTGAAGCTTTCTTT.

This clone was found a few times. The rearrangement joins TRBV5-8 to TRBJ1-1; TRBD1 might be the D (6 bases). The length of the CDR3 is 14 residues. Germline-derived CDR1 and CDR2 are SGHTS and YDEGEE. The V end was cut by 2 bases, the J end by 0 bases, with 8 bases between. The CDR3 region has the DNA TGTGCCAGCAGCTTACAGGGAATGAACACTGAAGCTTTCTTT. Translated, it gives CASSLQGMNTEAFF.

The J gene is TRBJ2-7, the V gene TRBV5-6; TRBD1 matches at 11 bases. The CDR3 length is 14 residues. V shed 1 base and J 6 bases; nucleotides not matched to a gene: 3. CDR1 is SGHDT and CDR2 is YYEEEE in the germline V gene. CDR3 in DNA: TGTGCCAGCAGCTTGTCCGGGACAGGGGGCGAGCAGTACTTC. Translated: CASSLSGTGGEQYF.

V and J are TRBV18 and TRBJ1-2, with 9 positions matching TRBD1. Germline values: CDR1 KGHSH, CDR2 LQKENI. V shed 2 bases and J 3 bases; nucleotides not matched to a gene: 4. CDR3 length: 15 residues. This chain's CDR3 is CASSPNRGRDYGYTF. The CDR3, as DNA: TGTGCCAGCTCACCAAACAGGGGGCGGGACTATGGCTACACCTTC.

This clone was seen a few times. The chain has TRBV20-1 and TRBJ1-5; D might be TRBD1 (5 bases). The CDR3 has 13 residues. V lost 3 bases and J 6 bases, leaving 12 bases between the germline ends. Germline CDR1 is DFQATT and CDR2 is SNEGSKA (reference sequence). The CDR3 bases are TGCAGTGCTAGTCGCGGGGCGCGTCAGCCCCAGCATTTT. Its protein product is CSASRGARQPQHF.

CDR3: CASARAGSTDTQYF. Here the CDR3 DNA reads TGTGCCAGCGCCCGTGCAGGTAGCACAGATACGCAGTATTTT. The chain combines TRBV27 with TRBJ2-3; the D is unclear. The CDR3 totals 14 residues. Germline V gene data show CDR1 as MNHEY and CDR2 as SMNVEV (reference sequence). Trimming took off 8 bases at V and 0 bases at J, with 12 bases between the two ends.

The chain joins TRBV13 to TRBJ2-3; 7 nucleotides agree with TRBD1. V was clipped by 4 bases and J by 8 bases; unmatched bases: 3. This CDR3 is 12 amino acids long. CDR1 is PRHDT, CDR2 FYEKMQ, per germline (reference sequence). The CDR3 is CASSWNRGTQYF. The CDR3 DNA is TGTGCCAGCAGCTGGAACAGGGGTACGCAGTATTTT.

The chain uses TRBV29-1 and TRBJ1-2; weak D call: TRBD1 (6 bases). This CDR3 comprises 11 residues. Germline V CDR1 and CDR2: SQVTM, ANQGSEA. Trimming removed 8 bases at V and 6 bases at J, with 13 bases between. CDR3 residues: CSSWGQNGYTF. In nucleotides, the CDR3 is TGCAGCTCATGGGGGCAAAATGGCTACACCTTC. Looking up the rest from reference TRBV29-1 and TRBJ1-2 gives the full variable domain: SAVISQKPSRDICQRGTSLTIQCQVDSQVTMMFWYRQQPGQSLTLIATANQGSEATYESGFVIDKFPISRPNLTFSTLTVSNMSPEDSSIYLCSSWGQNGYTFGSGTRLTVV.

The gene calls are TRBV4-1 and TRBJ1-4; a possible D gene is TRBD1 (6 bases). The V end lost 3 bases, the J end lost 11 bases, and 25 bases lay between the germline ends. The CDR3 runs 17 residues. Per germline, CDR1 MGHRA and CDR2 YSYEKL. The CDR3, as DNA: TGCGCCAGCAGCCACTCCTGGGGGCTCGAAAACGAGGAGAAACTGTTTTTT. This gives the protein CASSHSWGLENEEKLFF.

The chain is built from TRBV25-1 and TRBJ2-3; 8 nucleotides agree with TRBD2. CDR1 MGHDK and CDR2 SYGVNS come from the germline V gene. This CDR3 region has 18 residues. V gave up 2 bases and J gave up 6 bases; unmatched junction bases: 16. CDR3 sequence: CASSELHTSGKTDDTQYF. As DNA, the CDR3 is TGTGCCAGCAGTGAACTCCATACTAGCGGAAAGACCGACGATACGCAGTATTTT. The full variable domain, in which reference TRBV25-1 and TRBJ2-3 provide the parts outside the CDR3, is EADIYQTPRYLVIGTGKKITLECSQTMGHDKMYWYQQDPGMELHLIHYSYGVNSTEKGDLSSESTVSRIRTEHFPLTLESARPSHTSQYLCASSELHTSGKTDDTQYFGPGTRLTVL.

CDR3 in DNA: TGTGCCAGCAGAGGACTAGCGGGGAGAATTGTCTACGAGCAGTACTTC. This translates into CASRGLAGRIVYEQYF. The chain joins TRBV28 to TRBJ2-7, with 12 positions matching TRBD2. Germline-derived CDR1 and CDR2 are MDHEN and SYDVKM. Unmatched junction bases numbered 9, after V lost 6 bases and J lost 3 bases. This CDR3 is built from 16 residues.

This clone was counted a few times. The rearrangement joins TRBV5-1 to TRBJ2-1; 15 bases agree with TRBD2. CDR1 SGHRS and CDR2 YFSETQ come from the germline V gene. With V trimmed by 2 bases and J by 7 bases, 7 bases remained unmatched. This CDR3 has 17 residues. The CDR3 reads CASSFPEGLAGGNEQFF. The CDR3 region has the DNA TGCGCCAGCAGCTTTCCCGAGGGACTAGCGGGAGGTAATGAGCAGTTCTTC.

V gene TRBV12-3 or TRBV12-4 combines with J gene TRBJ1-1; D may be TRBD1 (6 bases). The CDR3 length is 13 residues. V shed 4 bases and J shed 5 bases, with 11 bases lying between them. The DNA for the CDR3 is TGTGCCAGCAGTTACGACAGGTCGACTGAAGCTTTCTTT. Translated, it gives CASSYDRSTEAFF.

The J gene is TRBJ1-2, the V gene TRBV24-1, with D uncertain. The germline V gene encodes CDR1 KGHDR and CDR2 SFDVKD. The CDR3 is 14 amino acids. Trimming pared 6 bases from V and 2 bases from J, leaving 12 bases between. CDR3 DNA: TGTGCCACCAGTAGTACGGAGATAAACTATGGCTACACCTTC. Translated: CATSSTEINYGYTF.

Worth noting for this clone: Since a much larger clone is just one base distant, this may be a read error. This rearrangement joins TRBV28 to TRBJ1-2; 10 bases match TRBD1. This CDR3 is built from 13 residues. The V and J ends lost 6 bases and 6 bases, in that order; junction bases with no gene match: 4. Germline lookup yields CDR1 MDHEN and CDR2 SYDVKM. The CDR3 is CASSRGTGDGYTF. In DNA form, the CDR3 reads TGTGCCAGCAGCCGCGGGACAGGGGATGGCTACACCTTC.

This clone appeared a single time. The chain couples TRBV28 to TRBJ1-4; D is perhaps TRBD1 (6 bases). The CDR3 contains 13 residues. Trimming removed 6 bases at V and 6 bases at J, with 11 bases between. Germline CDR1 and CDR2: MDHEN and SYDVKM. The CDR3 loop reads CASRLGGYEKLFF. In DNA form, the CDR3 reads TGTGCCAGCAGGCTAGGGGGTTATGAAAAACTGTTTTTT.

The chain employs TRBV6-5 and TRBJ2-1; D unclear. CDR3 length: 14 residues. The germline CDR1 and CDR2 sequences are MNHEY and SVGAGI. Trimming removed 7 bases from V and 10 bases from J, with 20 bases in between. DNA for the CDR3: TGTGCCAGCACCGCTTACTATCCCCCCTCGGAGCAGTTCTTC. Translating gives CASTAYYPPSEQFF.

This chain uses TRBV7-9 with TRBJ1-5; tentatively, D is TRBD1 (5 bases). This CDR3 spans 12 amino acids. Germline-derived CDR1 and CDR2 are SEHNR and FQNEAQ (reference sequence). V was pared by 5 bases and J by 7 bases, with 9 bases between. CDR3 protein: CASSNRGQPQHF. CDR3 sequence (DNA): TGTGCCAGCAGCAACCGGGGGCAGCCCCAGCATTTT.

The J gene is TRBJ1-1, the V gene TRBV5-1; tentatively, D is TRBD1 (5 bases). Germline V gives CDR1 SGHRS, CDR2 YFSETQ. V gave up 1 base and J gave up 5 bases, with 18 bases separating them. The CDR3 totals 16 residues. The CDR3 DNA reads TGCGCCAGCAGCTTGAACCAAATAGGGGTACTTACTGAAGCTTTCTTT. Translating it yields CASSLNQIGVLTEAFF.

The chain carries TRBV5-1 and TRBJ1-6; D not resolved. Germline-derived CDR1 and CDR2 are SGHRS and YFSETQ. The V end lost 1 base, the J end lost 8 bases, and 13 bases lay between the germline ends. There are 15 residues in the CDR3. CDR3 amino acids: CASSLYAGNDSPLHF. For the CDR3, the DNA is TGCGCCAGCAGCTTGTACGCGGGGAATGATTCACCCCTCCACTTT.

This rearrangement joins TRBV7-2 to TRBJ2-7; D is ambiguous. V was cut by 5 bases and J by 2 bases, with 19 bases left in between. The CDR3 length is 16 residues. Germline V lookup: CDR1 SGHTA, CDR2 FQGNSA. The CDR3 here is CASSKRGGLDPYEQYF. CDR3 DNA: TGTGCCAGCAGCAAAAGAGGTGGGTTGGATCCCTACGAGCAGTACTTC.